This passage covers 28 T cell receptor beta chains from one sample sequenced in a study of T cells after yellow fever vaccination. TCRdb reanalysed the 5' RACE reads using MiXCR and keeps one entry per CDR3 protein. The sample includes 100,000 to 150,000 distinct CDR3 sequences, over 12% of them seen just once. This specimen consisted of CD8+ T cells sorted from PBMCs, obtained 5 days after the yellow fever booster vaccination. The source of these receptors is a man younger than 35 who received the YFV17D yellow fever vaccine.

V usage is TRBV7-9 and J usage is TRBJ2-2; D not certain. The CDR3 runs 14 residues. The V end was cut by 1 base, the J end by 6 bases, with 9 bases between. Germline loops: CDR1 SEHNR, CDR2 FQNEAQ (reference sequence). CDR3 in DNA: TGTGCCAGCAGCTTAGTAGGCGCTCCCGGGGAGCTGTTTTTT. Its translation is CASSLVGAPGELFF.

This chain joins TRBV29-1 and TRBJ1-1; 7 nucleotides agree with TRBD1. V shed 3 bases, J shed 8 bases, and the junction held 6 bases outside the gene matches. From germline, CDR1 is SQVTM and CDR2 ANQGSEA. The CDR3 runs 12 residues. The CDR3 DNA reads as TGCAGCGTTGATGTTAGACAGGGAGAAGCTTTCTTT. It codes for CSVDVRQGEAFF.

V gene TRBV7-2 combines with J gene TRBJ2-7, with 11 bases fitting TRBD1. The V segment lost 5 bases and the J segment 6 bases; nucleotides outside the gene matches: 9. The V gene's germline CDR1 is SGHTA and CDR2 FQGNSA. The CDR3 sequence is 15 residues long. The CDR3 region is CASSPTRTGGLEQYF. The CDR3 nucleotides are TGTGCCAGCAGCCCGACTAGGACAGGGGGCCTCGAGCAGTACTTC.

This chain uses TRBV10-3 with TRBJ1-2; 12 bases fit TRBD1. The CDR3 is 16 residues long. With V trimmed by 2 bases and J by 4 bases, 5 bases remained unmatched. Per germline, CDR1 ENHRY and CDR2 SYGVKD. Here the CDR3 DNA reads TGTGCCATCAGTGAGCTGGGACAGGGGGCGAGCTATGGCTACACCTTC. As protein: CAISELGQGASYGYTF.

This chain links TRBV5-6 with TRBJ1-2, with a possible D match to TRBD1 (6 bases). The length of the CDR3 is 14 residues. CDR1 and CDR2 from the germline V gene are SGHDT and YYEEEE. V was clipped by 2 bases and J by 4 bases, with 12 bases between them. CDR3 protein: CASSLQGFGYGYTF. The CDR3 nucleotides are TGTGCCAGCAGCTTACAGGGATTCGGCTATGGCTACACCTTC.

The rearrangement joins TRBV27 to TRBJ1-5; 9 bases are a match to TRBD1. Germline V gene data show CDR1 as MNHEY and CDR2 as SMNVEV (reference sequence). The CDR3 runs to 14 residues. V was clipped by 6 bases and J by 3 bases; unmatched bases: 3. In nucleotides, the CDR3 is TGTGCCAGCAGGGAACAGGGGGCCAATCAGCCCCAGCATTTT. Its translation is CASREQGANQPQHF.

This clonotype has more than one count but fewer than ten. J is TRBJ1-3 and V is TRBV12-3 or TRBV12-4, with no clear D. The CDR3 runs to 14 residues. The V end was cut by 7 bases, the J end by 7 bases, with 17 bases between. CDR3: CASTVREGWNTIYF. For the CDR3, the DNA is TGTGCCAGCACCGTCCGGGAGGGATGGAACACCATATATTTT.

This clonotype was seen only a few times. The CDR3 loop reads CSARVPGANGYTF. The CDR3, as DNA: TGCAGTGCTAGGGTCCCGGGGGCAAATGGCTACACCTTC. The chain is built from TRBV20-1 and TRBJ1-2; D possibly corresponds to TRBD1 (6 bases). Trimming removed 3 bases from V and 6 bases from J, with 14 bases in between. The CDR3 consists of 13 residues. CDR1 is DFQATT and CDR2 is SNEGSKA in the germline V gene (reference sequence).

V gene TRBV29-1 combines with J gene TRBJ1-4; TRBD1 is a possible D gene (6 bases). The CDR3 contains 14 residues. Germline V CDR1 and CDR2: SQVTM, ANQGSEA. V lost 3 bases to trimming and J lost 6 bases, with 14 bases between them. The CDR3 DNA follows: TGCAGCGTTGAGGGACATTTTGGGGATGAAAAACTGTTTTTT. It specifies CSVEGHFGDEKLFF. Variable domain in full (rest from reference TRBV29-1 and TRBJ1-4): SAVISQKPSRDICQRGTSLTIQCQVDSQVTMMFWYRQQPGQSLTLIATANQGSEATYESGFVIDKFPISRPNLTFSTLTVSNMSPEDSSIYLCSVEGHFGDEKLFFGSGTQLSVL.

This clonotype was observed a handful of times. The chain is built from TRBV27 and TRBJ1-1, with TRBD1 as a possible D gene (5 bases). V lost 5 bases and J lost 7, with 17 bases in between. The CDR3 consists of 14 residues. In germline, CDR1 is MNHEY, CDR2 SMNVEV (reference sequence). The CDR3 loop is CASSQILRDGEAFF. CDR3 DNA sequence: TGTGCCAGCAGTCAAATACTAAGGGACGGTGAAGCTTTCTTT.

This clonotype was counted only a few times. The chain links TRBV6-5 to TRBJ1-1; D is uncertain. The germline V gene encodes CDR1 MNHEY and CDR2 SVGAGI. Trimming took 2 bases from V and 5 from J, leaving 6 bases between them. This CDR3 comprises 12 residues. The CDR3 DNA reads TGTGCCAGCAGTTACCAAAATACTGAAGCTTTCTTT. It translates to CASSYQNTEAFF.

The chain couples TRBV5-1 to TRBJ1-1; TRBD1 matches at 7 bases. CDR1 is SGHRS and CDR2 is YFSETQ in the germline V gene. V trimming: 4 bases; J trimming: 0 bases; junction bases outside the gene matches: 6. This CDR3 contains 15 residues. The CDR3 region is CASSTGQILNTEAFF. CDR3 nucleotide sequence: TGCGCCAGCAGCACGGGACAGATCTTGAACACTGAAGCTTTCTTT.

The table lists this clonotype with a few counts. The genes are TRBV7-3 and TRBJ2-3; D remains ambiguous. Germline V CDR1 and CDR2: SGHTA, FQGTGA. The V and J ends lost 5 bases and 4 bases respectively, with 16 bases between them. This CDR3 has 15 residues. CDR3 sequence reads: CASSDGTTTADTQYF. CDR3 bases: TGTGCCAGCAGCGACGGAACCACCACAGCAGATACGCAGTATTTT.

The J gene is TRBJ2-3, the V gene TRBV29-1; D perhaps matches TRBD1 (6 bases). The germline CDR1 and CDR2 sequences are SQVTM and ANQGSEA. The V gene lost 0 bases and the J gene lost 5 bases, with 15 bases spanning the gap. The CDR3 is 15 amino acids. CDR3: CSVEDGNRAGDTQYF. In DNA, the CDR3 is TGCAGCGTTGAAGATGGAAACAGGGCGGGAGATACGCAGTATTTT.

Only a few counts were recorded for this clonotype. The chain couples TRBV20-1 to TRBJ2-1; TRBD2 is a possible D gene (6 bases). Deletions cut 5 bases from V and 10 bases from J, with 24 bases between. Germline V lookup: CDR1 DFQATT, CDR2 SNEGSKA (reference sequence). The CDR3 loop spans 15 amino acids. The CDR3 spells CSARPNAGLTTEQFF. In DNA form, the CDR3 reads TGCAGTGCTCGGCCGAATGCGGGACTCACTACGGAGCAGTTCTTC.

This clonotype has more than one count but fewer than ten. V gene TRBV30 combines with J gene TRBJ1-1, with TRBD1 identical over 7 bases. CDR1 and CDR2 from the germline V gene are GTSNPN and SVGIG (reference sequence). The CDR3 length is 13 residues. The junction had 3 bases not matched to a gene; V was cut back by 2 bases and J by 3 bases. CDR3: CAWSWGQYTEAFF. In DNA, the CDR3 is TGTGCCTGGAGTTGGGGACAGTACACTGAAGCTTTCTTT.

The CDR3 here is CASSLVSGPGANVLTF. Here the CDR3 DNA reads TGTGCCAGCAGCTTAGTCTCAGGGCCTGGGGCCAACGTCCTGACTTTC. V gene TRBV7-9 combines with J gene TRBJ2-6; tentative D call: TRBD1 (5 bases). The CDR3 is made up of 16 amino acids. Trimming removed 1 base from V and 2 bases from J, with 9 bases in between. Germline loops: CDR1 SEHNR, CDR2 FQNEAQ (reference sequence).

The V gene is TRBV4-3, the J gene TRBJ1-5; no firm D call. The CDR3 runs to 14 residues. V was clipped by 0 bases and J by 3 bases, with 6 bases between them. Germline-derived CDR1 and CDR2 are LGHNA and YSLEER. CDR3 sequence reads: CASSQDSYNQPQHF. The DNA of the CDR3 is TGCGCCAGCAGCCAAGACAGTTACAATCAGCCCCAGCATTTT.

This clonotype has just a few counts. The V and J genes are TRBV4-3 and TRBJ2-2, with 12 positions matching TRBD2. Germline CDR1 and CDR2: LGHNA and YSLEER. The CDR3 is 17 residues long. V trimming: 1 base; J trimming: 6 bases; junction bases outside the gene matches: 6. The DNA for the CDR3 is TGCGCCAGCAGCCAAGGCGCTAGCGGGGGGGCTTCCGGGGAGCTGTTTTTT. Its translation: CASSQGASGGASGELFF.

This clonotype was seen a few times. The chain couples TRBV4-1 to TRBJ2-3; D tentatively fits TRBD1 or TRBD2 (5 bases each). CDR1 MGHRA and CDR2 YSYEKL come from the germline V gene. The CDR3 contains 15 residues. Trimming removed 7 bases from V and 4 bases from J, with 18 bases in between. CDR3 loop: CASTLEWGSADTQYF. CDR3 in DNA: TGCGCCAGCACCCTCGAGTGGGGGTCGGCAGATACGCAGTATTTT.

The chain has TRBV5-1 and TRBJ1-4; no reliable D call. The CDR3 totals 15 residues. From germline, CDR1 is SGHRS and CDR2 YFSETQ. V was trimmed by 5 bases and J by 3 bases, leaving 14 bases between them. The CDR3 loop reads CASSRLGNSNEKLFF. The CDR3 DNA follows: TGCGCCAGCAGTCGCCTGGGGAACTCTAATGAAAAACTGTTTTTT.

The table lists this clonotype with a few counts. V is TRBV5-1 and J is TRBJ2-1, with D unclear. Germline V CDR1 and CDR2: SGHRS, YFSETQ. Trimming cost V 1 base and J 6 bases, with 14 bases left between them. The CDR3 consists of 15 residues. The CDR3 region is CASSLISVGVNEQFF. The DNA of the CDR3 is TGCGCCAGCAGCTTGATTTCTGTTGGGGTCAATGAGCAGTTCTTC.

This clonotype was counted a few times. The chain uses TRBV12-3 or TRBV12-4 and TRBJ1-2; D not resolved. Trimming pared 6 bases from V and 4 bases from J, leaving 12 bases between. CDR3 length: 13 residues. Here the CDR3 DNA reads TGTGCCAGCAGACACTCAGTGGGCTATGGCTACACCTTC. Encoded protein: CASRHSVGYGYTF.

The rearrangement uses TRBV7-6 and TRBJ2-7; 7 positions match TRBD2. Trimming at V came to 6 bases and at J to 2 bases, leaving 10 bases not matched to a gene. The CDR3 spans 15 residues. Per the germline V gene, CDR1 is SGHVS and CDR2 is FNYEAQ. The DNA of the CDR3 is TGTGCCAGCAGTCAAGACCGGAGCGGGGCCTACGAGCAGTACTTC. Its translation: CASSQDRSGAYEQYF. The complete variable domain, with remaining parts taken from reference TRBV7-6 and TRBJ2-7, reads GAGVSQSPRYKVTKRGQDVALRCDPISGHVSLYWYRQALGQGPEFLTYFNYEAQQDKSGLPNDRFSAERPEGSISTLTIQRTEQRDSAMYRCASSQDRSGAYEQYFGPGTRLTVT.

V gene TRBV15 combines with J gene TRBJ1-3; no clear D. This CDR3 contains 18 residues. Germline loops: CDR1 LNHNV, CDR2 YYDKDF (reference sequence). V was trimmed by 1 base and J by 2 bases, leaving 18 bases between them. The CDR3 loop is CATSRVETNSVTGNTIYF. The CDR3 DNA reads as TGTGCCACCAGCAGAGTTGAGACAAATTCGGTCACTGGAAACACCATATATTTT.

This clonotype was detected many times. The chain carries TRBV7-2 and TRBJ1-1, with a weak D call TRBD1 (6 bases). CDR1 and CDR2 (germline): SGHTA, FQGNSA. V lost 0 bases to trimming and J lost 5 bases, with 10 bases between them. The CDR3 has 14 amino acids. This CDR3 is CASSLAGGRTEAFF. CDR3 nucleotides: TGTGCCAGCAGCTTAGCGGGGGGCCGGACTGAAGCTTTCTTT.

In its sample, this clonotype was seen a few times. This rearrangement joins TRBV12-3 or TRBV12-4 to TRBJ2-5; 8 bases fit TRBD2. V was clipped by 5 bases and J by 6 bases; unmatched bases: 11. This CDR3 is built from 15 residues. The DNA for the CDR3 is TGTGCCAGCAGTCCCGCTGGCGGGGGGATCAAGACCCAGTACTTC. This gives the protein CASSPAGGGIKTQYF.

This clonotype was recorded a few times. The chain couples TRBV19 to TRBJ1-2; unclear D gene. Germline CDR1 is LNHDA and CDR2 is SQIVND (reference sequence). CDR3 length: 8 amino acids. The CDR3 spells CAGYGYTF. CDR3 sequence (DNA): TGTGCTGGCTATGGCTACACCTTC. The full variable domain, its missing parts supplied by reference TRBV19 and TRBJ1-2, is DGGITQSPKYLFRKEGQNVTLSCEQNLNHDAMYWYRQDPGQGLRLIYYSQIVNDFQKGDIAEGYSVSREKKESFPLTVTSAQKNPTAFYLCAGYGYTFGSGTRLTVV.